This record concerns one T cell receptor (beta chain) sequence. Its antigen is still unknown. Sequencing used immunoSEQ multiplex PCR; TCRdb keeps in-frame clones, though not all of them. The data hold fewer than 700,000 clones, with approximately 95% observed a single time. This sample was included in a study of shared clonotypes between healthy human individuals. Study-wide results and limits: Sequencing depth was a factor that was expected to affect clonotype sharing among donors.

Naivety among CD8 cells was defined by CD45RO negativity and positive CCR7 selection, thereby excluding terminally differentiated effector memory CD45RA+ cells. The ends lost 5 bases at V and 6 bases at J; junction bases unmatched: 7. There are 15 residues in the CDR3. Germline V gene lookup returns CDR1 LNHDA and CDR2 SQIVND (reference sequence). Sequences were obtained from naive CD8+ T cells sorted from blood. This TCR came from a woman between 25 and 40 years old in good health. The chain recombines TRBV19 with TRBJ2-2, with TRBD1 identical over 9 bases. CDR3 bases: TGTGCCAGTAGTCCGGGACAGGGCTCGCCCGGGGAGCTGTTTTTT. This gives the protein CASSPGQGSPGELFF.